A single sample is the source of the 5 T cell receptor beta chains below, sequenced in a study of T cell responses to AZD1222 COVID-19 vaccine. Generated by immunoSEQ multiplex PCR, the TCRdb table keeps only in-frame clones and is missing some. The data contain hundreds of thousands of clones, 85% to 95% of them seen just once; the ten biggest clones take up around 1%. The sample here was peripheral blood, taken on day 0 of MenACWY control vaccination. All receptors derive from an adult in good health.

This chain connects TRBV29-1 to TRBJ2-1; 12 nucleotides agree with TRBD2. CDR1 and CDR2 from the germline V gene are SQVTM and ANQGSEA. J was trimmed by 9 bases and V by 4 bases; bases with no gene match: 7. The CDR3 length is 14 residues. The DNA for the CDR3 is TGCAGCGTTGTCTGGCTAGCGGGGGGGCTTGAGCAGTTCTTC. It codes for CSVVWLAGGLEQFF.

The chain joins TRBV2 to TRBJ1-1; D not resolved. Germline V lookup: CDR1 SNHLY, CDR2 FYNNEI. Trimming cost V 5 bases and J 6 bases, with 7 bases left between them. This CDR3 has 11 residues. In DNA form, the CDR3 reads TGTGCCAGCAGTTATTACGCTGAAGCTTTCTTT. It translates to CASSYYAEAFF.

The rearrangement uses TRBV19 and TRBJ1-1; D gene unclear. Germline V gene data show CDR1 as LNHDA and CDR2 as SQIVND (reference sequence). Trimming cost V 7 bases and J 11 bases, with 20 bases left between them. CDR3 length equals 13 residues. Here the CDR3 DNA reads TGTGCCAGTACCCCCGAGTGGGGTTCGACGGCTTTCTTT. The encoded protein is CASTPEWGSTAFF.

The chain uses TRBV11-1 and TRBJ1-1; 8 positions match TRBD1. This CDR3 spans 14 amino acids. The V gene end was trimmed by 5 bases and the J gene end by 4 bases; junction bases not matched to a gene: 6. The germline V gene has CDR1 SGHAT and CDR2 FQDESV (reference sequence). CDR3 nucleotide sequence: TGTGCCAGCAGCCTGACAGGGGCAGTCACTGAAGCTTTCTTT. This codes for CASSLTGAVTEAFF.

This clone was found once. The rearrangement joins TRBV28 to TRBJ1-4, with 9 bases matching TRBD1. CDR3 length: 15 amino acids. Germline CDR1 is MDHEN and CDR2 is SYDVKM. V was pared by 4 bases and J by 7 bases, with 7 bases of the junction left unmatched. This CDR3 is CASSSPGTGSEKLFF. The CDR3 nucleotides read TGTGCCAGCAGTTCTCCCGGGACAGGGAGTGAAAAACTGTTTTTT.